The sequence of this TCR beta chain was determined in a study of T-cell reconstitution after alpha-beta-depleted transplantation in children. Preparation of the TCRbeta library involved a method that used unique molecular identifiers. Each CDR3 protein is one row after TCRdb ran MiXCR on the PCR reads. The sample yields approximately 270,000 distinct CDR3 sequences, 9.9% seen once. Germline V gives CDR1 MRHNA, CDR2 SNTAGT. Trimming took 11 bases from V and 2 from J; bases not matched to a gene: 30. CDR3 length: 21 residues. In this sample, this clonotype turned up a few times. The clonotype comes from a human donor who donated a stem cell graft to a child with SCID. The chain couples TRBV6-4 to TRBJ2-4, with 7 bases that match TRBD1. The specimen comprised PBMCs from the stem cell graft donor, sampled from the stem cell graft. CDR3 coding DNA: TGTGCCGCCGTCCTTAGGGACAGTCCCGTTCGGACCAGCGGCCCCAAAAACATTCAGTACTTC. As protein: CAAVLRDSPVRTSGPKNIQYF.